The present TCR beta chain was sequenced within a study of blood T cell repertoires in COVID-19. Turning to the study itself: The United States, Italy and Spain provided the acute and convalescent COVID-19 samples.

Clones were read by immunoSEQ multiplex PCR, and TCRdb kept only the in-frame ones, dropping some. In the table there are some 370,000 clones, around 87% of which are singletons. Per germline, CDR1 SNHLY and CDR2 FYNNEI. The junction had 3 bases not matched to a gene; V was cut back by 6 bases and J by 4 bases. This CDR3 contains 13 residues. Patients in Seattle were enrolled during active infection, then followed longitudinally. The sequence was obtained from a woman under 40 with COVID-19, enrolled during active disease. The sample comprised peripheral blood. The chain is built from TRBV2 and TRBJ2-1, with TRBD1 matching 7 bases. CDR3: CASSRQGYNEQFF. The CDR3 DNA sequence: TGTGCCAGCAGCAGACAGGGATACAATGAGCAGTTCTTC.